This passage covers 24 T cell receptor beta chains from one sample sequenced in a study of cytomegalovirus exposure and HLA in healthy donors (dated 2017 in TCRdb). The library came from the immunoSEQ multiplex PCR assay. A mixture of 60 forward primers for TCR Vbeta segments and 13 reverse primers for TCR Jbeta segments was used in the multiplex PCR. Entries here come from immuneACCESS through TCRdb and include only in-frame sequences with V and J called. Some clones fail to appear in such tables; in the studies checked, an unresolved V gene covers under half of the shortfall, and the cause of the remainder is unknown. The sample contains roughly 77,000 clones, 55% to 75% of them found a single time. Of the sample, around an eighth is held by the ten largest clones. The sequenced sample was PBMCs. These receptors were obtained from a woman in her 40s in good health and CMV-seropositive.

The chain carries TRBV15 and TRBJ1-3, with 7 bases fitting TRBD1. The CDR3 totals 16 residues. V trimming: 5 bases; J trimming: 1 base; junction bases outside the gene matches: 8. Germline CDR1 LNHNV, CDR2 YYDKDF (reference sequence). The CDR3 sequence is CATSFDRVGSGNTIYF. CDR3 DNA sequence: TGTGCCACCAGCTTTGACAGGGTGGGGTCTGGAAACACCATATATTTT.

This chain links TRBV6-1 with TRBJ2-7; D is possibly TRBD2 (5 bases). With 0 bases removed from V and 1 base from J, the gap between germline ends came to 13 bases. This CDR3 spans 16 amino acids. Looked up from germline, CDR1 is MNHNS and CDR2 is SASEGT. The DNA for the CDR3 is TGTGCCAGCAGTGAAGCGTTCAGCGGAGCTTCCTACGAGCAGTACTTC. Translated, it gives CASSEAFSGASYEQYF.

This clone was observed a few times. V and J are TRBV19 and TRBJ2-1; a possible D gene is TRBD1 (5 bases). CDR1 and CDR2 (germline): LNHDA, SQIVND (reference sequence). The CDR3 extends over 13 amino acids. Trimming removed 1 base at V and 7 bases at J, with 8 bases between. The CDR3 reads CASSIGRANEQFF. The CDR3 DNA is TGTGCCAGTAGTATAGGCAGGGCGAATGAGCAGTTCTTC. Together with reference TRBV19 and TRBJ2-1, the CDR3 gives the full variable domain: DGGITQSPKYLFRKEGQNVTLSCEQNLNHDAMYWYRQDPGQGLRLIYYSQIVNDFQKGDIAEGYSVSREKKESFPLTVTSAQKNPTAFYLCASSIGRANEQFFGPGTRLTVL.

The rearrangement uses TRBV9 and TRBJ2-2; 12 bases are shared with TRBD2. The CDR3 covers 19 residues. With 1 base clipped from V and 1 base from J, the junction kept 8 bases outside the gene matches. CDR1 is SGDLS, CDR2 YYNGEE, per germline. The CDR3: CASSVLSLAGGVNTGELFF. The CDR3 nucleotides read TGTGCCAGCAGCGTATTAAGTCTAGCGGGGGGGGTGAACACCGGGGAGCTGTTTTTT.

J is TRBJ1-5 and V is TRBV27; TRBD1 is a possible D gene (6 bases). Germline V CDR1 and CDR2: MNHEY, SMNVEV (reference sequence). The CDR3 is 15 amino acids. V shed 6 bases and J shed 0 bases, with 12 bases lying between them. The CDR3 bases are TGTGCCAGCAGACCCACAGGGTATAGCAATCAGCCCCAGCATTTT. Its protein product is CASRPTGYSNQPQHF.

The rearrangement joins TRBV7-9 to TRBJ1-2; 10 positions match TRBD1. Germline CDR1 reads SEHNR; CDR2 reads FQNEAQ (reference sequence). This CDR3 contains 17 residues. J was trimmed by 0 bases and V by 3 bases; bases with no gene match: 7. CDR3 residues: CASSFPRTGGTNYGYTF. For the CDR3, the DNA is TGTGCCAGCAGCTTCCCGAGGACAGGGGGGACTAACTATGGCTACACCTTC.

This rearrangement joins TRBV7-8 to TRBJ1-5; D may be TRBD1 (5 bases). This CDR3 is built from 15 residues. Germline CDR1 is SGHVS and CDR2 is FQNEAQ. The V and J ends lost 2 bases and 7 bases respectively, with 15 bases between them. CDR3 nucleotides: TGTGCCAGCAGCTTAATACGGGGGTTTGGGCAGCCCCAGCATTTT. Its protein product is CASSLIRGFGQPQHF. Looking up the rest from reference TRBV7-8 and TRBJ1-5 gives the full variable domain: GAGVSQSPRYKVAKRGQDVALRCDPISGHVSLFWYQQALGQGPEFLTYFQNEAQLDKSGLPSDRFFAERPEGSVSTLKIQRTQQEDSAVYLCASSLIRGFGQPQHFGDGTRLSIL.

This chain connects TRBV6-5 to TRBJ1-3; D is ambiguous. Trimming took 0 bases from V and 0 from J, leaving 9 bases between them. The CDR3 covers 16 residues. The germline gives CDR1 MNHEY, CDR2 SVGAGI. The CDR3 loop is CASSYSSRSSGNTIYF. The DNA of the CDR3 is TGTGCCAGCAGTTACTCTTCGAGGAGCTCTGGAAACACCATATATTTT.

V is TRBV19 and J is TRBJ2-3; D unclear. Per the germline V gene, CDR1 is LNHDA and CDR2 is SQIVND (reference sequence). Trimming took off 4 bases at V and 4 bases at J, with 9 bases between the two ends. The CDR3 loop spans 13 amino acids. The CDR3 region is CASSTGVSDTQYF. The CDR3 DNA reads as TGTGCCAGTAGTACAGGTGTGTCAGATACGCAGTATTTT.

The chain has TRBV5-6 and TRBJ1-2; a possible D gene is TRBD1 (6 bases). V was cut by 2 bases and J by 4 bases, with 18 bases left in between. Germline CDR1 SGHDT, CDR2 YYEEEE. The length of the CDR3 is 16 residues. In DNA form, the CDR3 reads TGTGCCAGCAGCTTAGGGCGACAGGTTAAAGCCTATGGCTACACCTTC. Residues: CASSLGRQVKAYGYTF.

The genes are TRBV7-2 and TRBJ1-5; D gene unclear. Germline assignment: CDR1 SGHTA and CDR2 FQGNSA. V was clipped by 1 base and J by 3 bases, with 10 bases between them. The CDR3 loop spans 15 amino acids. CDR3 loop: CASSLVAGFNQPQHF. DNA of the CDR3: TGTGCCAGCAGCTTAGTAGCTGGATTCAATCAGCCCCAGCATTTT.

The chain links TRBV7-3 to TRBJ2-1, with D perhaps matching TRBD2 (5 bases). From germline, CDR1 is SGHTA and CDR2 FQGTGA. Trimming shortened V by 5 bases and J by 9 bases, and 8 bases separated the two germline ends. The CDR3 consists of 11 residues. The CDR3 reads CASSPGSEQFF. The CDR3 DNA sequence: TGTGCCAGCAGCCCTGGGAGTGAGCAGTTCTTC. Using reference TRBV7-3 and TRBJ2-1 for the parts outside the CDR3, the full variable domain is GAGVSQTPSNKVTEKGKYVELRCDPISGHTALYWYRQSLGQGPEFLIYFQGTGAADDSGLPNDRFFAVRPEGSVSTLKIQRTERGDSAVYLCASSPGSEQFFGPGTRLTVL.

The V and J genes are TRBV19 and TRBJ1-6, with 7 bases identical to TRBD1. The CDR3 extends over 14 amino acids. With 6 bases clipped from V and 5 bases from J, the junction kept 4 bases outside the gene matches. The germline V gene has CDR1 LNHDA and CDR2 SQIVND (reference sequence). The CDR3 nucleotides read TGTGCCAGTAGGTTCGGACAGGATAATTCACCCCTCCACTTT. Protein product: CASRFGQDNSPLHF. The full variable domain, completed using reference TRBV19 and TRBJ1-6, is DGGITQSPKYLFRKEGQNVTLSCEQNLNHDAMYWYRQDPGQGLRLIYYSQIVNDFQKGDIAEGYSVSREKKESFPLTVTSAQKNPTAFYLCASRFGQDNSPLHFGNGTRLTVT.

The rearrangement joins TRBV6-1 to TRBJ2-1, with 8 bases matching TRBD2. This CDR3 has 14 amino acids. CDR1 MNHNS and CDR2 SASEGT come from the germline V gene. V was pared by 10 bases and J by 0 bases, with 5 bases of the junction left unmatched. CDR3 region: CATCAGGSYNEQFF. CDR3 nucleotides: TGTGCCACCTGTGCGGGGGGCTCCTACAATGAGCAGTTCTTC.

This clone was seen more than once but under ten times. The rearrangement links TRBV13 to TRBJ1-1; no clear D gene. The V and J ends lost 0 bases and 9 bases respectively, with 11 bases between them. The CDR3 runs to 13 residues. Germline CDR1 PRHDT, CDR2 FYEKMQ (reference sequence). The CDR3 protein is CASSLGERVQAFF. The CDR3 nucleotides are TGTGCCAGCAGCTTAGGAGAGAGGGTACAAGCTTTCTTT. The complete variable domain, with remaining parts taken from reference TRBV13 and TRBJ1-1, reads AAGVIQSPRHLIKEKRETATLKCYPIPRHDTVYWYQQGPGQDPQFLISFYEKMQSDKGSIPDRFSAQQFSDYHSELNMSSLELGDSALYFCASSLGERVQAFFGQGTRLTVV.

This clone was found once. The rearrangement joins TRBV7-3 to TRBJ2-7, with 10 bases identical to TRBD1. V was pared by 6 bases and J by 3 bases, with 11 bases of the junction left unmatched. Germline CDR1 is SGHTA and CDR2 is FQGTGA. This CDR3 is built from 16 residues. The CDR3 DNA follows: TGTGCCAGCAGTCTTAAAGGGGACAGGGGTCTCTACGAGCAGTACTTC. Translating gives CASSLKGDRGLYEQYF.

This clone was seen a few times. The chain employs TRBV27 and TRBJ2-3; 9 bases are shared with TRBD2. Germline V gene sequence: CDR1 MNHEY, CDR2 SMNVEV (reference sequence). V was pared by 4 bases and J by 2 bases, with 7 bases of the junction left unmatched. CDR3 length: 16 amino acids. As DNA, the CDR3 is TGTGCCAGCAGTTCGTCTAGCGGGGAGATCACAGATACGCAGTATTTT. Its translation is CASSSSSGEITDTQYF.

This clone was recorded a few times. V and J are TRBV15 and TRBJ2-1; a weak D match, TRBD1 (5 bases). Germline CDR1 is LNHNV and CDR2 is YYDKDF (reference sequence). The germline V and J ends were trimmed by 4 bases and 2 bases, with 9 bases remaining between them. The CDR3 runs 14 residues. The DNA of the CDR3 is TGTGCCACCAGCAAGACAGTGACCTACAATGAGCAGTTCTTC. This gives the protein CATSKTVTYNEQFF.

The sample holds one count of this clone. The V gene is TRBV5-5, the J gene TRBJ2-7; 7 positions agree with TRBD2. This CDR3 has 15 amino acids. V trimming: 9 bases; J trimming: 0 bases; junction bases outside the gene matches: 12. In germline, CDR1 is SGHKS, CDR2 YYEKEE (reference sequence). For the CDR3, the DNA is TGTGCCACCCACCCCGGGCTAGCGGTCTCCTACGAGCAGTACTTC. Encoded protein: CATHPGLAVSYEQYF.

V is TRBV19 and J is TRBJ2-7, with 12 bases fitting TRBD1. V was pared by 4 bases and J by 6 bases, with 7 bases of the junction left unmatched. The CDR3 is 15 amino acids. Per germline, CDR1 LNHDA and CDR2 SQIVND (reference sequence). The CDR3 loop reads CASSNEGTGGREQYF. CDR3 nucleotides: TGTGCCAGTAGTAACGAAGGGACAGGGGGCCGCGAGCAGTACTTC. Filled out from reference TRBV19 and TRBJ2-7, the complete variable domain reads DGGITQSPKYLFRKEGQNVTLSCEQNLNHDAMYWYRQDPGQGLRLIYYSQIVNDFQKGDIAEGYSVSREKKESFPLTVTSAQKNPTAFYLCASSNEGTGGREQYFGPGTRLTVT.

This chain joins TRBV7-3 and TRBJ2-3; D unresolved. V lost 2 bases and J 8 bases, leaving 8 bases between the germline ends. Germline-derived CDR1 and CDR2 are SGHTA and FQGTGA. CDR3 length equals 12 residues. The CDR3 bases are TGTGCCAGCAGCTTATCAAGAGGTACGCAGTATTTT. Translating gives CASSLSRGTQYF.

The V call is TRBV7-8, the J call TRBJ2-1; 9 bases agree with TRBD1. The CDR3 spans 15 residues. Germline CDR1 reads SGHVS; CDR2 reads FQNEAQ. The V gene end was trimmed by 5 bases and the J gene end by 2 bases; junction bases not matched to a gene: 4. The DNA for the CDR3 is TGTGCCAGCAGCCCGGACAGGGGAACCTACAATGAGCAGTTCTTC. Translated: CASSPDRGTYNEQFF.

This clone was detected only a few times. The rearrangement uses TRBV6-5 and TRBJ1-5, with 8 nucleotides matching TRBD1. The CDR3 totals 14 residues. With V trimmed by 7 bases and J by 4 bases, 6 bases remained unmatched. Germline V gene lookup returns CDR1 MNHEY and CDR2 SVGAGI. The CDR3 sequence is CASKTGEGNQPQHF. The CDR3 nucleotides read TGTGCCAGCAAGACAGGGGAGGGGAATCAGCCCCAGCATTTT.

V and J are TRBV9 and TRBJ1-2, with 7 bases matching TRBD1. The CDR3 sequence is 19 residues long. V gave up 2 bases and J gave up 2 bases; unmatched junction bases: 18. Germline V gene sequence: CDR1 SGDLS, CDR2 YYNGEE. The CDR3 protein is CASSVWPSTTGAINYGYTF. DNA of the CDR3: TGTGCCAGCAGCGTTTGGCCCTCAACTACAGGGGCCATCAACTATGGCTACACCTTC.